A selection of T cell receptor beta chains follows, all from one sample in a study of CD8+ T cells in alopecia areata. Sequenced by immunoSEQ multiplex PCR; TCRdb stores in-frame clones only, minus some. In the table there are roughly 180,000 clones, 63% of which are singletons. This specimen consisted of CD4+ T cells sorted from blood, obtained at week 0. The receptors were sampled from a human donor with alopecia areata. Both conserved end residues are part of each CDR3.

V gene,J gene,CDR3 protein
TRBV9,TRBJ2-7,CASSVGPTSYEQYF
TRBV7-2,TRBJ1-1,CASSLHRMGNTEAFF
TRBV27,TRBJ1-1,CASSLLGVGNTEAFF
TRBV7-2,TRBJ2-3,CASTPRADTQYF
TRBV5-6,TRBJ2-1,CASTKTSGNEQFF
TRBV25-1,TRBJ1-6,CASRAANSPLHF
TRBV29-1,TRBJ2-5,CSGDSSGETQYF
TRBV6-1,TRBJ2-4,CASSPGTGPNIQYF
TRBV18,TRBJ2-1,CASSPVSLSGEQFF
TRBV30,TRBJ1-2,CAWSVPVYGYTF
TRBV9,TRBJ2-1,CASSVFGFNNEQFF
TRBV9,TRBJ2-1,CASSPRPPRMVQFF
TRBV7-2,TRBJ1-1,CASSPWTGGQVAFF
TRBV9,TRBJ2-5,CASSVGLGETQYF
TRBV2,TRBJ2-3,CASSGGQTDTQYF
TRBV29-1,TRBJ1-1,CSVGQLNTEAFF
TRBV27,TRBJ2-7,CASSFTRGSYEQYF
TRBV30,TRBJ1-1,CAWSGTFREEAFF
TRBV9,TRBJ2-3,CASSARGSGASTDTQYF
TRBV10-1,TRBJ2-2,CASSGPNTGELFF
TRBV5-1,TRBJ2-7,CASSRDREQYF
TRBV29-1,TRBJ1-2,CSVDFKYGYTF
TRBV5-1,TRBJ1-2,CASSQGGYGYTF
TRBV28,TRBJ2-4,CASSLPTPGAKNIQYF
TRBV7-2,TRBJ2-1,CASSFSGGPNEQFF
TRBV27,TRBJ2-7,CASSQTSREQYF
TRBV11-2,TRBJ2-1,CASSRALAGGTSTYNEQFF
TRBV30,TRBJ1-2,CAWRQEGYPNYGYTF
TRBV4-2,TRBJ1-1,CASSLRQNTEAFF